Listed below are T cell receptor beta chains from one sample, sequenced in a study of type 1 and type 2 diabetes patients. TCRdb processed the multiplex PCR reads anew with MiXCR; each CDR3 protein has one entry. The sample has about 250,000 distinct CDR3 sequences; around 47% are singletons. Input material: peripheral blood mononuclear cells (PBMCs). These receptors originate from a man between 18 and 35 years old with type 2 diabetes. Both conserved end residues are trimmed from each CDR3. The order of the fields is V gene, D gene, J gene, CDR3 protein. The D gene is left open where the match is weak.

TRBV28	-	TRBJ2-7	ASSIRDLVYEQY
TRBV6-5	-	TRBJ2-3	ASSEIPQVFTDTQY
TRBV9	TRBD2	TRBJ2-1	ASSVRSGRSYNEQF
TRBV10-3	-	TRBJ1-1	ASSEGDSRRLNTEAF
TRBV15	-	TRBJ2-2	ATSRSFLTGELF
TRBV7-2	-	TRBJ2-7	ASSTQYYEQY
TRBV7-2	-	TRBJ2-5	ASSLGLWGFGAQY
TRBV2	-	TRBJ2-5	ASRQSPERN
TRBV7-2	-	TRBJ2-1	ASRRAVGNEQF
TRBV2	TRBD1	TRBJ2-5	ASSLVQGTQETQY
TRBV13	-	TRBJ2-3	ASSLLGTTYTDTQY
TRBV7-2	TRBD2	TRBJ2-7	ASTMGGGPFEQY
TRBV7-2	TRBD1	TRBJ2-5	ASSPGTGGKETQY
TRBV10-1	TRBD2	TRBJ2-7	ASSRDYVSEQY
TRBV2	-	TRBJ2-5	AGAPQSETQY
TRBV30	-	TRBJ1-4	ACGWGDEKLF
TRBV28	-	TRBJ2-7	ASSLVSGTGPYEQY
TRBV5-1	-	TRBJ1-1	ASSLATFAENTEAF
TRBV29-1	-	TRBJ2-7	SVEDGSSYEQY
TRBV2	TRBD1	TRBJ2-7	ASSLVGQGLWAYEQY
TRBV15	TRBD1	TRBJ2-5	AVGTGSGETQY
TRBV10-3	TRBD1	TRBJ2-5	AISASGTGLETQY
TRBV4-1	-	TRBJ1-1	ASSYDRRNTEAF
TRBV2	-	TRBJ2-7	ASTERREDHEQY
TRBV20-1	TRBD2	TRBJ2-7	KSPPGLAGGPGREQY
TRBV6-6	-	TRBJ2-7	ASSYMAIPPSEQY
TRBV13	-	TRBJ2-5	ASSLYGTKNKETQY
TRBV18	-	TRBJ1-2	ASSPQTDGYT
TRBV6-1	-	TRBJ2-5	ASIGWGTQY
TRBV6-2/TRBV6-3	-	TRBJ1-5	ASSSHLRRRNQPQH
TRBV29-1	-	TRBJ1-2	SGNPIARDGYT
TRBV2	TRBD1	TRBJ1-4	ASRKVGQGRTNEKLF
TRBV2	-	TRBJ2-7	ASSALDREGEQY
TRBV29-1	-	TRBJ2-7	SVFRGEQY
TRBV20-1	TRBD2	TRBJ2-7	SASPGGEQY
TRBV7-8	-	TRBJ2-2	ASSLEGGAGTGELF
TRBV30	-	TRBJ1-1	AWSEQLMNTEAF
TRBV3-1	-	TRBJ1-1	ASSHTTPRDTEAF
TRBV2	TRBD1	TRBJ1-2	ASRDGTGDGYT
TRBV20-1	TRBD1	TRBJ2-3	SATDRGQGTDAQY
TRBV7-8	-	TRBJ1-5	ASSLVPGPPMEPQH
TRBV7-2	-	TRBJ2-5	ASSLGLLATQETQY
TRBV4-1	TRBD1	TRBJ1-4	ASRARGLEKLF
TRBV14	TRBD2	TRBJ2-7	ASSQALAGGADEQY
TRBV19	-	TRBJ2-6	ATRDTRSGANVLT
TRBV19	-	TRBJ2-5	ASSRARTPQETQY
TRBV7-2	-	TRBJ1-5	ASSYRGGSNQPQH
TRBV20-1	-	TRBJ2-7	SARYWDSYEQY
TRBV19	-	TRBJ2-1	ASSRDDSSEQF
TRBV12-3/TRBV12-4	-	TRBJ1-2	ASSLRGGRGSNYGYT
TRBV2	TRBD1	TRBJ2-5	ASSTGTEEETQY
TRBV4-1	-	TRBJ1-2	ASSPQGDGYT
TRBV5-5	TRBD1	TRBJ2-7	ASSLWGGQGGYEQY
TRBV28	-	TRBJ1-2	ASSTNEQGRNGYT
TRBV20-1	-	TRBJ2-7	SARDIATGSEQY
TRBV28	-	TRBJ1-6	SSSSGGFSPLH